This T cell receptor (beta chain) originates from a study of T cells in Graves' hyperthyroidism and ophthalmopathy. Study results and limitations: Ophthalmopathy got predicted by the model a median around six months before its onset. The majority of expanded thyroid clonotypes above 0.001 also appeared in blood.

This clonotype was seen ten or more times. No antigen is known for it. This CDR3 comprises 17 residues. V was pared by 6 bases and J by 2 bases, with 13 bases of the junction left unmatched. Germline V gene sequence: CDR1 MNHEY, CDR2 SMNVEV (reference sequence). The TCR beta CDR3 regions underwent amplification using RNA transcripts as the source. First-round RT-PCR with HTBI primers amplified the TCR CDR3 region. TCRdb re-analysed the multiplex PCR reads in MiXCR, keeping a single row per CDR3 protein. The sample comprises some 270,000 distinct CDR3 sequences, roughly an eighth of which are singletons, and under 8% rests with the top ten.

The rearrangement uses TRBV27 and TRBJ1-5, with 7 nucleotides matching TRBD1. Sequencing was performed on blood. This TCR was sampled from a woman aged 40-49 years with Graves' hyperthyroidism. The CDR3 DNA sequence: TGTGCCAGCAGCCCTGGGCGAGGGGGCAGTGGCAATCAGCCCCAGCATTTT. Protein: CASSPGRGGSGNQPQHF.